These T cell receptor beta chains were read from a single sample in a study of human T cells and chemical hapten exposure. TCRdb independently ran MiXCR on the RACE reads; one entry per CDR3 protein. Of approximately 77,000 distinct CDR3 sequences in the sample, 14% were seen once. This specimen was whole blood, taken in connection with sensitization to the hapten diphenylcyclopropenone (DPC). Receptors originate from a woman between 50 and 59 years old with alopecia areata. Some clones in this sample may be carry-over from other donors' samples. The CDR3 runs from the conserved cysteine through the conserved F or W. The D gene is left open where the match is weak. The listing skips clone size in some rows; elsewhere it reads once, few, many or a size class.

size: many; length: 14; J: TRBJ2-5; V: TRBV28; D: TRBD2; DNA: TGTGCCACCAGGACTAGCCGCGCCGGGGAGACCCAGTACTTC; CDR3: CATRTSRAGETQYF
size: -; length: 14; J: TRBJ2-5; V: TRBV7-9; D: -; DNA: TGTGCCAGCAGCTTGATAGCGACCGAAGAGACCCAGTACTTC; CDR3: CASSLIATEETQYF
size: few; length: 13; J: TRBJ1-1; V: TRBV30; D: -; DNA: TGTGCCTGGGAGGGAGCCCTGAACACTGAAGCTTTCTTT; CDR3: CAWEGALNTEAFF
size: few; length: 17; J: TRBJ2-1; V: TRBV24-1; D: TRBD2; DNA: TGTGCCACCAGTGTTAGCGGGAGTCTGAGCTCCTACAATGAGCAGTTCTTC; CDR3: CATSVSGSLSSYNEQFF
size: -; length: 15; J: TRBJ1-1; V: TRBV20-1; D: -; DNA: TGCAGTGCTAGAGAGGTACGGGCTGGGGACACTGAAGCTTTCTTT; CDR3: CSAREVRAGDTEAFF
size: -; length: 15; J: TRBJ1-2; V: TRBV12-3/TRBV12-4; D: TRBD1; DNA: TGTGCCAGCAGGGAGACCGGGACAGGGGACTATGGCTACACCTTC; CDR3: CASRETGTGDYGYTF
size: -; length: 13; J: TRBJ1-1; V: TRBV10-3; D: -; DNA: TGTGCCATCAGTGGGGGGGCCGGGCGTGAAGCTTTCTTT; CDR3: CAISGGAGREAFF
size: -; length: 15; J: TRBJ2-2; V: TRBV7-2; D: TRBD1; DNA: TGTGCCAGCAGCAATACAGGGGCGGACACCGGGGAGCTGTTTTTT; CDR3: CASSNTGADTGELFF
size: many; length: 15; J: TRBJ2-1; V: TRBV11-3; D: TRBD2; DNA: TGTGCCAGCAGCTTAGTAGGACTAGCGGGAGTTGAGCAGTTCTTC; CDR3: CASSLVGLAGVEQFF
size: few; length: 13; J: TRBJ2-7; V: TRBV29-1; D: TRBD1; DNA: TGCAGCGTTGATTCGACAGGGACCTACGAGCAGTACTTC; CDR3: CSVDSTGTYEQYF
size: few; length: 16; J: TRBJ2-7; V: TRBV4-2; D: -; DNA: TGTGCCAGCAGCCAAGCAACCGCCGGGACTCCGTACGAGCAGTACTTC; CDR3: CASSQATAGTPYEQYF
size: -; length: 16; J: TRBJ2-3; V: TRBV28; D: -; DNA: TGTGCCAGCAGTTTCCCGGACGTACTTAGCACAGATACGCAGTATTTT; CDR3: CASSFPDVLSTDTQYF
size: -; length: 14; J: TRBJ1-2; V: TRBV18; D: TRBD1; DNA: TGTGCCAGCTCACCGGGACAGGGCCTTCATGGCTACACCTTC; CDR3: CASSPGQGLHGYTF
size: many; length: 18; J: TRBJ1-2; V: TRBV20-1; D: -; DNA: TGCAGTGCTAGAGCACCCCGAGAACGAGGCGGATCTAACTATGGCTACACCTTC; CDR3: CSARAPRERGGSNYGYTF
size: few; length: 14; J: TRBJ1-2; V: TRBV7-2; D: -; DNA: TGTGCCAGCAGCTTAACGGGGACTAACTATGGCTACACCTTC; CDR3: CASSLTGTNYGYTF
size: few; length: 14; J: TRBJ1-2; V: TRBV9; D: -; DNA: TGTGCCAGCAGCGGACTTACAATGGCTTATGGCTACACCTTC; CDR3: CASSGLTMAYGYTF
size: -; length: 13; J: TRBJ1-1; V: TRBV12-3/TRBV12-4; D: -; DNA: TGTGCCAGCAGGGGATGGGGCCAGTATGAAGCTTTCTTT; CDR3: CASRGWGQYEAFF
size: few; length: 16; J: TRBJ2-2; V: TRBV11-2; D: TRBD2; DNA: TGTGCCAGCAGCTCCTCTAGCGGTTGGGGCACCGGGGAGCTGTTTTTT; CDR3: CASSSSSGWGTGELFF
size: -; length: 15; J: TRBJ1-1; V: TRBV5-5; D: -; DNA: TGTGCCAGCAGCTGGGGAGGACAGCGGAACACTGAAGCTTTCTTT; CDR3: CASSWGGQRNTEAFF
size: few; length: 11; J: TRBJ2-1; V: TRBV4-3; D: -; DNA: TGCGCCAGCAGGGGGACACGGGAGCAGTTCTTC; CDR3: CASRGTREQFF
size: few; length: 15; J: TRBJ2-1; V: TRBV5-1; D: TRBD2; DNA: TGCGCCAGCAGCACCTTAGCGGGGGACTACAATGAGCAGTTCTTC; CDR3: CASSTLAGDYNEQFF
size: -; length: 14; J: TRBJ1-5; V: TRBV27; D: -; DNA: TGTGCCAGCAGTCCGGGCACCTCGAATCAGCCCCAGCATTTT; CDR3: CASSPGTSNQPQHF
size: few; length: 15; J: TRBJ2-5; V: TRBV7-2; D: TRBD2; DNA: TGTGCCAGCAGCTCCCGGACTAGCGGGAGTCAGACCCAGTACTTC; CDR3: CASSSRTSGSQTQYF
size: -; length: 15; J: TRBJ2-7; V: TRBV9; D: -; DNA: TGTGCCAGCAGCCCCAATCCCCAACATTTTCTAGAGCAGTACTTC; CDR3: CASSPNPQHFLEQYF
size: few; length: 12; J: TRBJ2-7; V: TRBV7-9; D: -; DNA: TGTGCCAGCAGCACGCAGGGTTACGAGCAGTACTTC; CDR3: CASSTQGYEQYF
size: -; length: 15; J: TRBJ2-3; V: TRBV21-1; D: -; DNA: TGTGCCAGCAGCAAAGACGGGGACAGCACAGATACGCAGTATTTT; CDR3: CASSKDGDSTDTQYF
size: -; length: 15; J: TRBJ2-1; V: TRBV11-3; D: TRBD1; DNA: TGTGCCAGCAGTTCCGGGACAGACACCTACAATGAGCAGTTCTTC; CDR3: CASSSGTDTYNEQFF
size: few; length: 15; J: TRBJ2-7; V: TRBV4-3; D: -; DNA: TGCGCCAGCAGCCAAGACCCGGGGGCGGGCTACGAGCAGTACTTC; CDR3: CASSQDPGAGYEQYF